The entry that follows covers one TCR beta chain sequence. The antigen remains undetermined. This entry comes from a study of PD-1 blockade in classical Hodgkin lymphoma. Study findings and constraints: Nivolumab starters within 1 year of ASCT were excluded.

The CDR3 is 15 residues long. Germline V CDR1 and CDR2: SGHDT, YYEEEE. V gave up 8 bases and J gave up 2 bases, with 19 bases separating them. The assay was immunoSEQ multiplex PCR, and TCRdb's table has in-frame clones only and misses some. The sample yields 25,000 to 35,000 clones, about 81% seen once. The time point here: cycle 4 day 1 (C4D1), after 5 to 7 weeks of nivolumab. Brentuximab vedotin exposure varied, and every patient relapsed after autologous stem cell transplantation. Negative magnetic selection isolated CD4+ T cells from thawed PBMCs. The starting material was CD4+ T cells from blood, obtained before the fourth cycle of nivolumab. This TCR was recovered from a human donor with classical Hodgkin lymphoma. This sequence joins TRBV5-6 and TRBJ2-5, with D tentatively TRBD1 or TRBD2 (6 bases each). This CDR3 is CASYSGRGLQETQYF. As DNA, the CDR3 is TGTGCCAGTTACTCCGGACGGGGGCTGCAAGAGACCCAGTACTTC.